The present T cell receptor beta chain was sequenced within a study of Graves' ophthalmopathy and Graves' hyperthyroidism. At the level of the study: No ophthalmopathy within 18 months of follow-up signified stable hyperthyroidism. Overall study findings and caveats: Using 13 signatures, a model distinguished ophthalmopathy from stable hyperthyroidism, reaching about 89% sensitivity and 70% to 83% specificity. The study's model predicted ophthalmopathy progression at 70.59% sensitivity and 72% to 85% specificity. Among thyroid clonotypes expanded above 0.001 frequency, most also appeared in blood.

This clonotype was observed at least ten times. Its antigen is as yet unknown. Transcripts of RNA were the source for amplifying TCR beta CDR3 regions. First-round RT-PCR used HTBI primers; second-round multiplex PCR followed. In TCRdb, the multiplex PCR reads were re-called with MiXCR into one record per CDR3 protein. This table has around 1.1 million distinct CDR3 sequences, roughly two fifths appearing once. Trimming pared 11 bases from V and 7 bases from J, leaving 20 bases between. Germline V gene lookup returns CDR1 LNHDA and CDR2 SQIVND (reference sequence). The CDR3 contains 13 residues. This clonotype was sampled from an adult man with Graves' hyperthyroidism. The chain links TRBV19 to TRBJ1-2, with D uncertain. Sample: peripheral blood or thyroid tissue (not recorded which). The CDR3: CAGRKDLQGGYTF. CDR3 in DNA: TGTGCCGGGAGGAAGGACCTACAAGGTGGCTACACCTTC.